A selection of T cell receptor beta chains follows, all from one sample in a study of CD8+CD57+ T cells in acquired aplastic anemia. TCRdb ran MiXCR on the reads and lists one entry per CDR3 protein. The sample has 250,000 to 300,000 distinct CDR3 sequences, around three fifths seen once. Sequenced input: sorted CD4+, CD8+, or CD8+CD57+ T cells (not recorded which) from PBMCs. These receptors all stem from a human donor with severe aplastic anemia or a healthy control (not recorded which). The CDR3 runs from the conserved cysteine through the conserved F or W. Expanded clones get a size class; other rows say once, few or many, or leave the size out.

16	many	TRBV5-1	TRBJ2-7	CASSHGTSGGVGEQYF
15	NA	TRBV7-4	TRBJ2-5	CASSQLGQAGETQYF
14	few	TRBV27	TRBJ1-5	CASSSGQASQPQHF
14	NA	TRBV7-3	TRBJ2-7	CASSLGVGPWEQYF
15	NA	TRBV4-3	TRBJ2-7	CASSQALAGSYEQYF
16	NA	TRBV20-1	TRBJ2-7	CSASVLAGGPSYEQYF
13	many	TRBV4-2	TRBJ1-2	CASSQDYRVGYTF
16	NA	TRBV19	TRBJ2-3	CASRTPGGASTDTQYF
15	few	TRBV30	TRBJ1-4	CAWSPQQGFNEKLFF
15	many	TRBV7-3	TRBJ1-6	CASSWRGQGDSPLHF
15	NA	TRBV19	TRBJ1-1	CASSPDHSRDTEAFF
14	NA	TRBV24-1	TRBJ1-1	CATSDFGLGEGAFF
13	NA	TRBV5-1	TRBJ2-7	CASSGGSEYEQYF
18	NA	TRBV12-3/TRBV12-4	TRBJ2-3	CASSPPPPPGARGDTQYF
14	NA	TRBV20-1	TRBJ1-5	CSAPQGGIDQPQHF
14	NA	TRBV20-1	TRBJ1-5	CSAKETGLNQPQHF
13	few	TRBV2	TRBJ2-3	CASQLADTDTQYF